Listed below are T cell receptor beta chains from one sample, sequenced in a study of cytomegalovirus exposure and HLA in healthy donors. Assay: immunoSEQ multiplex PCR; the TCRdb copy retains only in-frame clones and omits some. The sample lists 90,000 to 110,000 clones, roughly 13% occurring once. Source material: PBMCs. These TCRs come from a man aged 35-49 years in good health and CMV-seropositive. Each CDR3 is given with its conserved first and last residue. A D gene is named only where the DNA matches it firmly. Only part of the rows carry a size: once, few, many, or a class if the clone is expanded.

CDR3: CASRMGQGYQPQHF
DNA: TGTGCCAGTAGAATGGGACAGGGGTATCAGCCCCAGCATTTT
V: TRBV19
J: TRBJ1-5
D: TRBD1
size: few

CDR3: CASSLDRPPNEKLFF
DNA: TGTGCCAGTAGTCTTGACAGGCCCCCTAATGAAAAACTGTTTTTT
V: TRBV19
J: TRBJ1-4
D: NA
size: NA

CDR3: CASSLGTGGFYEQYF
DNA: TGTGCCAGCAGCTTGGGGACAGGGGGCTTCTACGAGCAGTACTTC
V: TRBV7-2
J: TRBJ2-7
D: TRBD1
size: NA

CDR3: CASRPGGPNTGELFF
DNA: TGTGCCAGCAGACCAGGGGGACCGAACACCGGGGAGCTGTTTTTT
V: TRBV11-3
J: TRBJ2-2
D: TRBD1
size: NA

CDR3: CASNPSGGPSNQPQHF
DNA: TGTGCCAGTAACCCTTCGGGGGGACCTAGCAATCAGCCCCAGCATTTT
V: TRBV19
J: TRBJ1-5
D: NA
size: once

CDR3: CASSLHQGTEAFF
DNA: TGTGCCAGCAGCTTGCACCAGGGGACTGAAGCTTTCTTT
V: TRBV7-9
J: TRBJ1-1
D: NA
size: few

CDR3: CASSSLPTYEQYF
DNA: TGTGCCAGCAGTTCACTACCCACCTACGAGCAGTACTTC
V: TRBV6-5
J: TRBJ2-7
D: NA
size: few

CDR3: CASSPHSGNTIYF
DNA: TGTGCCAGCAGCCCCCATTCTGGAAACACCATATATTTT
V: TRBV7-9
J: TRBJ1-3
D: NA
size: NA

CDR3: CSVDLAGELTSEQYF
DNA: TGCAGCGTTGACCTAGCGGGAGAGCTCACATCTGAGCAGTACTTC
V: TRBV29-1
J: TRBJ2-7
D: TRBD2
size: NA

CDR3: CASSPQGWGTEAFF
DNA: TGTGCCAGCAGTCCACAGGGTTGGGGCACTGAAGCTTTCTTT
V: TRBV2
J: TRBJ1-1
D: NA
size: few

CDR3: CASSLGWEPGEQYF
DNA: TGTGCCAGCAGCTTAGGGTGGGAGCCGGGGGAGCAGTACTTC
V: TRBV11-2
J: TRBJ2-7
D: NA
size: few

CDR3: CASSPSRGVSEAFF
DNA: TGTGCCAGCAGTCCCTCCCGGGGGGTTTCTGAAGCTTTCTTT
V: TRBV6-5
J: TRBJ1-1
D: NA
size: NA

CDR3: CASSFQGTGYTF
DNA: TGTGCCAGTAGTTTCCAGGGAACCGGCTACACCTTC
V: TRBV19
J: TRBJ1-2
D: NA
size: NA